The rows below give T cell receptor beta chains drawn from one sample of a study of blood T cell repertoires in COVID-19. Profiling relied on immunoSEQ multiplex PCR, and the TCRdb table lists in-frame clones only, not all of them. The sample has roughly 180,000 clones, approximately 81% seen once. Sequenced sample: peripheral blood. Every receptor here comes from a woman aged 45-60 years with COVID-19, enrolled during active disease. Each CDR3 is given with its conserved first and last residue. A D gene is named only where the DNA matches it firmly. The size of a clone is reported for some rows only, either as once, few or many, or as a class for expanded clones.

TRBV5-6	TRBJ1-1	.	.	TGTGCCAGCAGCTTGGATGTCAGGGTGGTTGAAGCTTTCTTT	CASSLDVRVVEAFF
TRBV6-5	TRBJ2-2	.	TRBD2	TGTGCCACCAGACTAGCGCAGACCGGGGAGCTGTTTTTT	CATRLAQTGELFF
TRBV6-1	TRBJ1-5	.	.	TGTGCCAGCAGTGAAGCTCGAGAACGAAATCAGCCCCAGCATTTT	CASSEARERNQPQHF
TRBV12-2	TRBJ2-1	.	.	TGTGCAAGTCGCAGTAGCGGGGTAACATACAATGAGCAGTTCTTC	CASRSSGVTYNEQFF
TRBV19	TRBJ1-2	.	.	TGTGCCAGTAGTGTCACGGGACTGATGGGGAACTATGGCTACACCTTC	CASSVTGLMGNYGYTF
TRBV15	TRBJ1-3	once	.	TGTGCCACCAGTTTCCCCTCGGGGGACGGAAACACCATATATTTT	CATSFPSGDGNTIYF
TRBV12-3/TRBV12-4	TRBJ2-1	many	TRBD1	TGTGCCAGCAGTCAGGGACAGCACAATGAGCAGTTCTTC	CASSQGQHNEQFF
TRBV23-1	TRBJ2-2	.	.	TGCGCCAGCAGTCATCGCGACCTCTGGAGGTCCGGGGAGCTGTTTTTT	CASSHRDLWRSGELFF
TRBV14	TRBJ2-7	.	.	TGTGCCAGCAGCCGAAATCAGTACGAGCAGTACTTC	CASSRNQYEQYF
TRBV27	TRBJ1-5	.	TRBD1	TGTGCCAGCAGGGGGACAGCGCCAAATTTTGGGCCCCAGCATTTT	CASRGTAPNFGPQHF
TRBV16	TRBJ2-7	.	TRBD1	TGTGCCAGCAGCCAATATTCCGCCGGACAGGTACCCTACGAGCAGTACTTC	CASSQYSAGQVPYEQYF
TRBV5-1	TRBJ2-3	.	TRBD2	TGCGCCAGCAGCCCCCCGGGACTAGCGGGGACCACAGATACGCAGTATTTT	CASSPPGLAGTTDTQYF
TRBV7-3	TRBJ2-1	once	.	TGTGCCAGCAGGTTCACCAGTAATGAGCAGTTCTTC	CASRFTSNEQFF
TRBV28	TRBJ1-5	.	.	TGTGCCAGCACCCCCGGGGGTCAGCCCCAGCATTTT	CASTPGGQPQHF
TRBV5-4	TRBJ2-6	few	.	TGTGCCAGCAGCTCAGGACAGATCTCTGGGGCCAACGTCCTGACTTTC	CASSSGQISGANVLTF
TRBV6-6	TRBJ2-3	many	TRBD2	TGTGCCAGCGGCGGTAGCGGGGGTCCAGATACGCAGTATTTT	CASGGSGGPDTQYF
TRBV19	TRBJ2-7	.	TRBD1	TGTGCCAGTAGTATACGGCAGGGGGCGGTTAACTACGAGCAGTACTTC	CASSIRQGAVNYEQYF
TRBV18	TRBJ2-2	.	.	TGTGCCAGCTCACCGCCGGGACAGAACACCGGGGAGCTGTTTTTT	CASSPPGQNTGELFF
TRBV2	TRBJ2-3	.	.	TGTGCCACCCAGACGGACCAGGGAAACACAGATACGCAGTATTTT	CATQTDQGNTDTQYF
TRBV7-9	TRBJ2-7	.	TRBD2	TGTGCCAGCAGCTGGAGAGCGGGGGATGAGCAGTACTTC	CASSWRAGDEQYF
TRBV5-4	TRBJ1-1	.	TRBD1	TGTGCCAGCAGCGTGGGAAAGACAGGGCGGGAAAACACTGAAGCTTTCTTT	CASSVGKTGRENTEAFF
TRBV5-1	TRBJ1-4	.	.	TGCGCCAGCAGCACAGGGTTCGGAGAAAAACTGTTTTTT	CASSTGFGEKLFF
TRBV6-5	TRBJ2-7	.	TRBD1	TGTGCCAGCAGGACCTTGACAGGGGGCTCCTACGAGCAGTACTTC	CASRTLTGGSYEQYF
TRBV19	TRBJ2-1	.	.	TGTGCCAGTAGTATCCCCCGGGAGAGGGATGAGCAGTTCTTC	CASSIPRERDEQFF
TRBV18	TRBJ2-5	.	.	TGTGCCAGCTCACCACGCCTAGAAGAGACCCAGTACTTC	CASSPRLEETQYF
TRBV14	TRBJ2-2	.	.	TGTGCCAGCAGCCAGAGAATCAGTTTAAGCGACACCGGGGAGCTGTTTTTT	CASSQRISLSDTGELFF
TRBV5-4	TRBJ2-5	.	.	TGTGCCAGCAGCTCTCAGGGGGGAGAGACCCAGTACTTC	CASSSQGGETQYF
TRBV7-2	TRBJ1-6	.	TRBD1	TGTGCCAGCAGCTTAGACCCGGCAGGGGGAAATTCACCCCTCCACTTT	CASSLDPAGGNSPLHF
TRBV5-1	TRBJ2-5	once	TRBD1	TGCGCCAGCAGCTCAACATCCAGGGGGCCCCTTAAAGAGACCCAGTACTTC	CASSSTSRGPLKETQYF
TRBV7-6	TRBJ2-1	.	.	TGTGCCAGCAGCTCCCGAAGGACAGCGAGGGGTGAGCAGTTCTTC	CASSSRRTARGEQFF
TRBV27	TRBJ1-4	once	.	TGTGCCAGCAGCTTTGGGGGGGGGCGGACTAATGAAAAACTGTTTTTT	CASSFGGGRTNEKLFF
TRBV7-2	TRBJ1-6	.	TRBD1	TGTGCCAGCCGCCGGGACAGGGTTAATTCACCCCTCCACTTT	CASRRDRVNSPLHF